This T cell receptor beta chain was observed in a study of blood T cell repertoires in COVID-19 (dated by TCRdb to the early 2020s). Concerning the study at large: Samples from collaborators originated in the United States, Italy and Spain and spanned both the acute and convalescent phases of COVID-19. The prospective study material was composed of cDNA or gDNA derived from T cells, B-cell-depleted T cells, or PBMCs. Subjects who had been exposed to COVID-19, were actively infected with it, or had recovered from it provided the deeply sampled blood TCRbeta repertoires that made up the dataset. The repertoires were released in a freely available public database intended as a resource for research on the immune response to SARS-CoV-2. The samples were drawn from the first 160 participants of the ongoing ImmuneRACE study and from 1,254 subjects provided by 6 global collaborators. The sample metadata nearly always contained a de-identified subject ID, COVID-19 status, age in years and sex. Where available, HLA class I and class II types were taken from metadata supplied by the sample provider and were not determined by assay-based typing. The paper's findings and limits, for the study overall: The quantity of clinical and demographic metadata differed by source and by participant and was supplied without curation.

The immunoSEQ Assay, a bias-controlled multiplex PCR, was used to amplify TCRbeta CDR3 regions from genomic DNA. The published analysis was carried out like this. Nucleated cell counts per sample were estimated from amplification of reference gene primers within the assay. Sequence reads were collapsed and filtered to measure the absolute abundance of every unique TCRbeta CDR3 rearrangement. Productive Simpson clonality was computed per sample as the square root of Simpson's diversity index over productive rearrangements. The source is immuneACCESS, and TCRdb retained only in-frame sequences with V and J called. Part of the clones is not carried over; for the studies checked, unresolved V genes explain less than half of this, and the remainder is unexplained. That table furnishes V, J and clone size, whereas the DNA furnished D and trimming. This sample is represented by about 94,000 clones; around 82% of them were singletons. The ten largest clonotypes hold around 6.6% of the sample.

For this clone: Its specific antigen is unknown. Base qualities were left out, and no much larger clone turns up one base away.

Here V drops 3 bases and J drops 0 bases, and the junction holds 4 bases not matched to any gene. The germline V gene sets CDR1 to SNHLY and CDR2 to FYNNEI. From cysteine to phenylalanine, the CDR3 is 15 amino acids long. CDR3 DNA only is kept here, 45 bases in frame from base 1. Whole blood was collected in K2EDTA tubes by collaborating institutions according to the institutions' own protocols. For TCRbeta analysis, collaborator samples were shipped as frozen whole blood, as isolated PBMCs, or as DNA extracted from either sample type. The V gene is TRBV2 and the J gene is TRBJ1-1, with 7 bases in between that match TRBD1. Sequencing used peripheral blood. The receptor was derived from a man in his 60s with acute or convalescent COVID-19. The CDR3 reads as follows: CASSEGQSLNTEAFF. In nucleotide form, the sequence is TGTGCCAGCAGTGAGGGACAGAGTCTGAACACTGAAGCTTTCTTT.